This T cell receptor (beta chain) was retrieved from a study of blood T cell repertoires in COVID-19. Study-wide background: COVID-19 samples from acute and convalescent phases originated in the United States, Italy and Spain. In each case, the material was cDNA or gDNA derived from T cells, B-cell-depleted T cells, or PBMCs.

This clone appeared once. Data came from immunoSEQ multiplex PCR; TCRdb stores just in-frame clones and leaves some out. The sample gives over 85,000 clones, 84% of which show up once; approximately 4.5% is in the top ten. Per the germline V gene, CDR1 is LNHNV and CDR2 is YYDKDF (reference sequence). Trimming shortened V by 0 bases and J by 7 bases, and 6 bases separated the two germline ends. This CDR3 has 12 residues. This sequence was found in a human donor in a cohort sampled during active COVID-19. The sequencing sample was made of peripheral blood. This chain links TRBV15 with TRBJ2-5; D uncertain. The chain's CDR3 is CATSRDFLTQYF. The DNA for the CDR3 is TGTGCCACCAGCAGAGATTTTCTGACCCAGTACTTC.